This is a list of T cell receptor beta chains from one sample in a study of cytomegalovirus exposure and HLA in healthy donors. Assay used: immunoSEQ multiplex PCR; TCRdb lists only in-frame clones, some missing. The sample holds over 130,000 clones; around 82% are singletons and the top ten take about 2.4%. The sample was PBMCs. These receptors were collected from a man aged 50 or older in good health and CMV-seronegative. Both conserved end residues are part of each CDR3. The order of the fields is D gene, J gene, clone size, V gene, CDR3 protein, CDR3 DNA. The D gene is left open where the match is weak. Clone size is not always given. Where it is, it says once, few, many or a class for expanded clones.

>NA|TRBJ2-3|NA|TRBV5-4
CASSLAAGDTQYF
TGTGCCAGCAGCTTGGCCGCGGGAGATACGCAGTATTTT
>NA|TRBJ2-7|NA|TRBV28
CASSPNLITYEQYF
TGTGCCAGCAGTCCGAACTTAATCACCTACGAGCAGTACTTC
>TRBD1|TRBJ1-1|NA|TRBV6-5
CASSSTGGYAEAFF
TGTGCCAGCAGTTCGACAGGGGGGTACGCTGAAGCTTTCTTT
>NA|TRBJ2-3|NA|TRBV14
CASSPPGPGEITDTQYF
TGTGCCAGCAGCCCCCCGGGCCCAGGGGAAATCACAGATACGCAGTATTTT
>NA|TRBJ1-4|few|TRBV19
CASRGGLEASGEKLFF
TGTGCCAGTAGAGGCGGTTTAGAGGCCTCGGGTGAAAAACTGTTTTTT
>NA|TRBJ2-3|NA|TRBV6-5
CASSQYREDTQYF
TGTGCCAGCAGCCAATACAGGGAGGATACGCAGTATTTT
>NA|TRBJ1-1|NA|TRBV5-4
CASSGAKGGEQAFF
TGTGCCAGCAGTGGGGCGAAAGGGGGAGAACAAGCTTTCTTT
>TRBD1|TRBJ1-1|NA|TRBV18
CASSGGTGVNTEAFF
TGTGCCAGCTCAGGGGGGACAGGGGTTAACACTGAAGCTTTCTTT
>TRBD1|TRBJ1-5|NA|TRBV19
CASRPGQRGLSNQPQHF
TGTGCCAGTAGACCGGGACAGAGGGGACTTAGCAATCAGCCCCAGCATTTT
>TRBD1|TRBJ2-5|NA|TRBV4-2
CASSHRTGEETQYF
TGTGCCAGCAGCCATAGGACAGGGGAAGAGACCCAGTACTTC
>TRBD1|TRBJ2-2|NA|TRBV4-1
CASSSRAGTGIAGELFF
TGCGCCAGCAGTTCCCGGGCAGGGACAGGGATCGCCGGGGAGCTGTTTTTT
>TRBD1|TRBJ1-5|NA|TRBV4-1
CASSQDSGTGNQPQHF
TGCGCCAGCAGCCAAGATAGCGGGACAGGGAATCAGCCCCAGCATTTT
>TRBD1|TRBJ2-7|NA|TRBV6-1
CATTLGGQGAGEQYF
TGTGCCACAACCCTGGGGGGACAGGGGGCGGGTGAGCAGTACTTC
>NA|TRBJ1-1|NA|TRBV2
CASSENRDTEAFF
TGTGCCAGCAGTGAAAACAGGGACACTGAAGCTTTCTTT
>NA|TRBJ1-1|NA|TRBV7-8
CASSSRQGRGTEAFF
TGTGCCAGCAGCAGTCGTCAGGGGCGTGGGACTGAAGCTTTCTTT
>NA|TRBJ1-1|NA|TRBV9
CASSVGRGGRMNTEAFF
TGTGCCAGCAGCGTAGGAAGAGGAGGGCGGATGAACACTGAAGCTTTCTTT
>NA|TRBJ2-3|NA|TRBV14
CASSQALPPNTQYF
TGTGCCAGCAGCCAAGCACTACCCCCGAATACGCAGTATTTT
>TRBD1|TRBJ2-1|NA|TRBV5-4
CAGTADNEQFF
TGTGCAGGGACAGCGGACAATGAGCAGTTCTTC
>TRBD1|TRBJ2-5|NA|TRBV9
CASSTGQGMETQYF
TGTGCCAGCAGCACAGGACAGGGGATGGAGACCCAGTACTTC
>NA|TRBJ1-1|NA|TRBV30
CAWSVLPGEGRRTEAFF
TGTGCCTGGAGTGTACTCCCGGGTGAAGGGCGGAGGACTGAAGCTTTCTTT
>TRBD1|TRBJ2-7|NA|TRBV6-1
CASSGQRDRGPLYEQYF
TGTGCCAGCAGTGGGCAGCGGGACAGGGGGCCGCTCTACGAGCAGTACTTC
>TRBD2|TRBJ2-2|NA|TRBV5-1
CASSLARVSGSPRSTGELFF
TGCGCCAGCAGCTTGGCGCGGGTTAGCGGGAGCCCCAGGAGCACCGGGGAGCTGTTTTTT
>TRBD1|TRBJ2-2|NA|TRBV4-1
CASSRLTGGNTGELFF
TGCGCCAGCAGCCGCCTGACAGGGGGAAACACCGGGGAGCTGTTTTTT
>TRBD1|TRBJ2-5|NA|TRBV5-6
CASRLDRGYFQETQYF
TGTGCCAGCAGACTGGACAGGGGCTACTTTCAAGAGACCCAGTACTTC
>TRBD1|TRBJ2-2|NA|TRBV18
CASSARTGTNTGELFF
TGTGCCAGCTCAGCGAGGACAGGGACGAACACCGGGGAGCTGTTTTTT
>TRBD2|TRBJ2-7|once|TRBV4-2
CASSRAGRYEQYF
TGTGCCAGCAGCCGAGCCGGGAGGTACGAGCAGTACTTC
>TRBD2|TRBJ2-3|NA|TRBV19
CASSTLRLLAGGPTDTQYF
TGTGCCAGTAGTACTCTCCGGTTGTTGGCGGGAGGCCCCACAGATACGCAGTATTTT
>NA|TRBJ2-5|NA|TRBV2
CASSEALQTDQQETQYF
TGTGCCAGCAGTGAAGCACTTCAGACAGACCAACAAGAGACCCAGTACTTC
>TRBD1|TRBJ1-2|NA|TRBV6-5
CASSYSTGGGGYTF
TGTGCCAGCAGTTACTCCACAGGGGGCGGAGGCTACACCTTC
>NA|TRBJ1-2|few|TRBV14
CASSQQGVVYGYTF
TGTGCCAGCAGCCAACAGGGCGTTGTCTATGGCTACACCTTC
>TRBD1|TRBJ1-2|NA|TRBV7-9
CSSSSTGPYYGYTF
TGTTCCAGCAGCTCGACAGGGCCTTACTATGGCTACACCTTC
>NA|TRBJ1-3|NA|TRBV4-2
CASSQARGSGNTIYF
TGTGCCAGCAGCCAAGCCAGGGGCTCTGGAAACACCATATATTTT
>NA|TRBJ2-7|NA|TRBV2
CASSGADLKYEQYF
TGTGCCAGCAGTGGGGCGGACTTAAAATACGAGCAGTACTTC
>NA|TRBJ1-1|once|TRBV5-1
CASSPIGGANTEAFF
TGCGCCAGCAGCCCCATCGGGGGGGCGAACACTGAAGCTTTCTTT
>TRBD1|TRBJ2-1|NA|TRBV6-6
CASSRGQTLFFF
TGTGCCAGCAGTCGGGGACAGACCCTCTTTTTCTTC
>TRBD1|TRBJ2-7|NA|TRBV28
CASSLFPTGESYEQYF
TGTGCCAGCAGTTTATTTCCGACAGGGGAATCCTACGAGCAGTACTTC
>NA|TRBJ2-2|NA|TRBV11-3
CASSSRSSGELFF
TGTGCCAGCAGCTCCCGGAGCTCCGGGGAGCTGTTTTTT
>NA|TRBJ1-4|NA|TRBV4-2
CASSHSPGVRANEKLFF
TGTGCCAGCAGCCATTCACCAGGGGTTAGGGCTAATGAAAAACTGTTTTTT
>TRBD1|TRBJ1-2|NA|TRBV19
CASSLQGALVGYTF
TGTGCCAGTAGTCTTCAGGGGGCTTTGGTTGGCTACACCTTC
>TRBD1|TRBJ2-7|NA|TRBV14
CASSQIRKTGKHEQYF
TGTGCCAGCAGCCAAATCCGTAAGACAGGGAAACACGAGCAGTACTTC
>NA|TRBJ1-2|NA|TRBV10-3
CARSLVVYGYTF
TGTGCCAGGTCCTTAGTGGTCTATGGCTACACCTTC
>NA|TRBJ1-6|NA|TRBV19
CASRNLGTKRGNSPLHF
TGTGCCAGTAGGAACCTCGGGACGAAAAGGGGGAATTCACCCCTCCACTTT
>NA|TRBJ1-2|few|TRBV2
CASSEAQTIGYGYTF
TGTGCCAGCAGTGAAGCACAGACCATTGGCTATGGCTACACCTTC
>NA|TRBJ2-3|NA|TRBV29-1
CSVLKGDTQYF
TGCAGCGTTTTAAAGGGGGATACGCAGTATTTT
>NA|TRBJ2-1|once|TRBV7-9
CASSLPPRHPPGNEQFF
TGTGCCAGCAGCTTACCCCCTCGCCACCCACCCGGCAATGAGCAGTTCTTC
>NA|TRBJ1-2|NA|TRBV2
CASSEIRDTRYGYTF
TGTGCCAGCAGTGAAATCCGCGACACCCGCTATGGCTACACCTTC
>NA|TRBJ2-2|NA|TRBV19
CATRVDNTGELFF
TGTGCCACCCGGGTGGATAACACCGGGGAGCTGTTTTTT
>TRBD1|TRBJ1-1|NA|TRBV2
CAGSGGTGSNTEAFF
TGTGCCGGCAGTGGAGGGACAGGGTCCAACACTGAAGCTTTCTTT